This T cell receptor (beta chain) was identified during a study of blood T cells in healthy people across ages. Aged roughly 6 to 95, donors were systemically healthy Caucasians from Russia. Looked up from germline, CDR1 is DFQATT and CDR2 is SNEGSKA (reference sequence). The CDR3 is 14 amino acids. V lost 6 bases and J lost 2, with 16 bases in between. Primers used in a second PCR of about 7 to 11 cycles were a sample-barcoded 5' primer and a J-beta primer mix. One entry per CDR3 protein, called by TCRdb with MiXCR from the 5' RACE reads. The sample holds 850,000 to 950,000 distinct CDR3 sequences, more than 25% seen once.

The chain joins TRBV20-1 to TRBJ1-2, with unresolved D. The TCR was taken from a woman of 80 years or more in good health. The specimen was blood. Here the CDR3 DNA reads TGCAGTGCCCCCGGCCCGACGGGAAACTATGGCTACACCTTC. This codes for CSAPGPTGNYGYTF.